One and the same sample provided the 8 T cell receptor beta chains below, sequenced in a study of T-cell memory formation after mild COVID-19. Using its own MiXCR run on the 5' RACE reads, TCRdb lists one record per CDR3 protein. The sample lists hundreds of thousands of distinct CDR3 sequences, roughly 15% occurring once. Sequenced: PBMCs or a T cell subset sorted from them (not recorded which). These receptors all stem from a young man who had mild COVID-19 (a few samples of this study predate the infection). Cell type and time point are not known.

This clonotype was seen a few times. This chain joins TRBV2 and TRBJ2-7; 7 nucleotides match TRBD1. Germline loops: CDR1 SNHLY, CDR2 FYNNEI. The V gene end was trimmed by 7 bases and the J gene end by 1 base; junction bases not matched to a gene: 7. The CDR3 has 14 amino acids. This CDR3 reads CASMDRLTSYEQYF. Here the CDR3 DNA reads TGTGCCAGCATGGACAGGCTTACGTCCTACGAGCAGTACTTC.

In regard to this clonotype: Likely a read error: the CDR3 ends without its conserved phenylalanine or tryptophan. This chain uses TRBV29-1 with TRBJ1-2; D is ambiguous. Trimming pared 5 bases from V and 4 bases from J, leaving 11 bases between. CDR1 and CDR2 from the germline V gene are SQVTM and ANQGSEA. CDR3 length: 12 amino acids. The CDR3 DNA sequence: TGCAGCGTTCGTCCCAGCAGCTATGGCTACACCTTA. This sequence encodes CSVRPSSYGYTL.

CDR3 region: CASSTGTSFLAFF. CDR3 sequence (DNA): TGTGCCAGCAGTACTGGGACAAGCTTTTTGGCTTTCTTT. The chain combines TRBV6-2 or TRBV6-3 with TRBJ1-1; perhaps TRBD1 as D (6 bases). CDR1 and CDR2 from the germline V gene are MNHEY and SVGEGT. The ends were cut back, 5 bases at V and 11 bases at J, with 18 bases in the middle. The length of the CDR3 is 13 residues.

This clonotype came up a few times. This chain joins TRBV4-2 and TRBJ2-1, with 7 bases that match TRBD2. The ends lost 3 bases at V and 5 bases at J; junction bases unmatched: 7. This CDR3 has 15 residues. Germline V gene lookup returns CDR1 LGHNA and CDR2 YNFKEQ. The CDR3 is CASSQGSGGDNEQFF. CDR3 nucleotide sequence: TGTGCCAGCAGCCAGGGCTCTGGGGGGGACAATGAGCAGTTCTTC.

This clonotype came up a few times. The chain recombines TRBV7-2 with TRBJ2-2; D gene unclear. This CDR3 region has 16 residues. Trimming removed 1 base from V and 0 bases from J, with 9 bases in between. From germline, CDR1 is SGHTA and CDR2 FQGNSA. CDR3 DNA sequence: TGTGCCAGCAGCTTAGAAGGCCAGGCGAACACCGGGGAGCTGTTTTTT. Translating it yields CASSLEGQANTGELFF. The full variable domain, rest sourced from reference TRBV7-2 and TRBJ2-2, is GAGVSQSPSNKVTEKGKDVELRCDPISGHTALYWYRQSLGQGLEFLIYFQGNSAPDKSGLPSDRFSAERTGGSVSTLTIQRTQQEDSAVYLCASSLEGQANTGELFFGEGSRLTVL.

There are a few counts of this clonotype. The chain combines TRBV20-1 with TRBJ1-5; D not resolved. The CDR3 loop spans 13 amino acids. The V end lost 3 bases, the J end lost 3 bases, and 9 bases lay between the germline ends. Germline V gene sequence: CDR1 DFQATT, CDR2 SNEGSKA (reference sequence). The CDR3, as DNA: TGCAGTGCTAGGACGGATACCAATCAGCCCCAGCATTTT. Translated, it gives CSARTDTNQPQHF.

This clonotype was counted only a few times. The chain recombines TRBV7-2 with TRBJ2-1, with D perhaps assigned TRBD1 or TRBD2 (7 bases each). CDR1 SGHTA and CDR2 FQGNSA come from the germline V gene. The CDR3 length is 14 residues. V shed 5 bases and J shed 9 bases, with 17 bases lying between them. Here the CDR3 reads CASSQGGGLPEQFF. CDR3 DNA sequence: TGTGCCAGCAGCCAGGGGGGGGGGCTCCCTGAGCAGTTCTTC.

This clonotype occurred a few times. The CDR3 nucleotides are TGTGCCAGCAGTTTTGGGTTTCAGCCCCAGCATTTT. Protein: CASSFGFQPQHF. V and J are TRBV28 and TRBJ1-5; D is undetermined. Germline CDR1 reads MDHEN; CDR2 reads SYDVKM. The CDR3 runs 12 residues. Trimming left V 3 bases short and J 6 bases short, with 6 bases between.